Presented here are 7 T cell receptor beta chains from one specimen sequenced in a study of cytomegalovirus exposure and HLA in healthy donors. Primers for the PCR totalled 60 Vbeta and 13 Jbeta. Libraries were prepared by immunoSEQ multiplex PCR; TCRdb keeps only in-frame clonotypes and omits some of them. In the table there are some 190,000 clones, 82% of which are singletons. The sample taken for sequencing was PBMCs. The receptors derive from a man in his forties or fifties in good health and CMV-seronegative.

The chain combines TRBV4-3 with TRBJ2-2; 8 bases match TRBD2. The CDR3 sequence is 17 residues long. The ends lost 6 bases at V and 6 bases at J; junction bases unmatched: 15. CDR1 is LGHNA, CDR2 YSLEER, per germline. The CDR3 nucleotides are TGCGCCAGCAGGGTAAGCGGGAGCGCGTCGGGCGCCGGGGAGCTGTTTTTT. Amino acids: CASRVSGSASGAGELFF.

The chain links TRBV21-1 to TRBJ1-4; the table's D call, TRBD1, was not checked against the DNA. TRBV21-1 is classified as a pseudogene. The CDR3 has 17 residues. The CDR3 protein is CASRDRAHSPTNEKLFF. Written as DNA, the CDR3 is TGTGCCAGCAGAGACAGAGCCCACTCCCCAACTAATGAAAAACTGTTTTTT.

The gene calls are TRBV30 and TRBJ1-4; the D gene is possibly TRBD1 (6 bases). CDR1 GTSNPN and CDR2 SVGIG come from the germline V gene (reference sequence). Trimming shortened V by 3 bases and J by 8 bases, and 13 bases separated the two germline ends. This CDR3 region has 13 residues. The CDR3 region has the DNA TGTGCCTGGAGGGTACAGGGTTTGGAAAAACTGTTTTTT. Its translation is CAWRVQGLEKLFF.

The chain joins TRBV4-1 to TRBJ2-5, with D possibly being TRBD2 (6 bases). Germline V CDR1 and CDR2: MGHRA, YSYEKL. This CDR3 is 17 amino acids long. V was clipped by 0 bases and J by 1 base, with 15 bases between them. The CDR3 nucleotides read TGCGCCAGCAGCCAAGATTTTTCCGGGGGAGTCCAAGAGACCCAGTACTTC. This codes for CASSQDFSGGVQETQYF.

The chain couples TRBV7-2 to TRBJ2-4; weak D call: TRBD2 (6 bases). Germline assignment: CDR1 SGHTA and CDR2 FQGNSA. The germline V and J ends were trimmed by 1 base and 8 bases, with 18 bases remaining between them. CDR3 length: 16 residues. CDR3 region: CASSLGSGVSSYIQYF. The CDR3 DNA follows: TGTGCCAGCAGCTTAGGATCGGGGGTTAGTAGTTACATTCAGTACTTC.

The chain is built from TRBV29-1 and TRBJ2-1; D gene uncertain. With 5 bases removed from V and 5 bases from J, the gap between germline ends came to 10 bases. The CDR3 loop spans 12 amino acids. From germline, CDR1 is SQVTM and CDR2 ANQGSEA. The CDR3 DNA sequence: TGCAGCGTTACTCGTTTCAACAATGAGCAGTTCTTC. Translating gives CSVTRFNNEQFF.

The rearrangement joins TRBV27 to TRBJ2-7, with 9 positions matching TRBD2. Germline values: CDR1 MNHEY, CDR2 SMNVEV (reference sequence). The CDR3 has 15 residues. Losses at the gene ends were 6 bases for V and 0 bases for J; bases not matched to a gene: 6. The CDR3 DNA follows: TGTGCCAGCAGGACTAGCGGAGGGACCTCCTACGAGCAGTACTTC. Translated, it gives CASRTSGGTSYEQYF.